The next 17 T cell receptor beta chains were all read from a single sample in a study of response to subunit inactivated influenza vaccine. TCRdb reprocessed the RT-PCR reads via MiXCR and lists one record per CDR3 protein. The sample has 500,000 to 600,000 distinct CDR3 sequences, approximately 10% seen once. These sequences were also reported in another study, on T cells expressing NK-cell markers. That publication notes: UMI-tagged 5'RACE template switching yielded the TCR beta cDNA.

The material was PBMCs from blood, obtained on the day of vaccination. Receptor source: a man in his fifties or sixties who received an inactivated influenza vaccine.

This sequence joins TRBV25-1 and TRBJ1-5; 8 bases match TRBD1. Germline V gene sequence: CDR1 MGHDK, CDR2 SYGVNS. V was clipped by 4 bases and J by 7 bases; unmatched bases: 6. This CDR3 spans 14 amino acids. For the CDR3, the DNA is TGTGCCAGCAGTGTGACAGGGGTAGCCCAGCCCCAGCATTTT. This gives the protein CASSVTGVAQPQHF.

This clonotype came up a few times. V is TRBV20-1 and J is TRBJ1-1; the D gene is possibly TRBD1 (5 bases). CDR1 and CDR2 from the germline V gene are DFQATT and SNEGSKA (reference sequence). V was cut by 3 bases and J by 2 bases, with 16 bases left in between. This CDR3 comprises 15 residues. DNA for the CDR3: TGCAGTGCTAGTGTAGGGGCGTCCTTTAACACTGAAGCTTTCTTT. Translating gives CSASVGASFNTEAFF.

The chain recombines TRBV7-2 with TRBJ1-5; D unclear. This CDR3 region has 16 residues. Germline V gene data show CDR1 as SGHTA and CDR2 as FQGNSA. V shed 5 bases and J shed 0 bases, with 14 bases lying between them. CDR3 nucleotide sequence: TGTGCCAGCAGCGAAGGACCGCGATATAGCAATCAGCCCCAGCATTTT. Amino acid sequence: CASSEGPRYSNQPQHF.

This clonotype was seen more than once but under ten times. This rearrangement joins TRBV5-1 to TRBJ2-1, with TRBD2 matching 10 bases. The CDR3 covers 15 residues. Germline loops: CDR1 SGHRS, CDR2 YFSETQ. Germline trimming cut 4 bases from V and 9 bases from J; bases unmatched to any gene: 10. This CDR3 reads CASSPGSGLAAEQFF. CDR3 coding DNA: TGCGCCAGCAGCCCTGGGAGTGGACTAGCGGCTGAGCAGTTCTTC.

The table lists this clonotype with a few counts. The chain recombines TRBV7-2 with TRBJ1-1; D gene unclear. Trimming removed 0 bases at V and 2 bases at J, with 7 bases between. This CDR3 is built from 14 residues. CDR1 is SGHTA, CDR2 FQGNSA, per germline. CDR3 region: CASSLAVENTEAFF. The CDR3 DNA reads as TGTGCCAGCAGCTTAGCTGTAGAAAACACTGAAGCTTTCTTT.

V gene TRBV5-1 combines with J gene TRBJ2-3; 8 bases match TRBD1. Unmatched junction bases numbered 6, after V lost 4 bases and J lost 2 bases. The CDR3 contains 15 residues. CDR1 is SGHRS, CDR2 YFSETQ, per germline. The CDR3 nucleotides are TGCGCCAGCAGCCAGGACAGGGCCTCCACAGATACGCAGTATTTT. It yields the protein CASSQDRASTDTQYF.

This clonotype was recorded a few times. The V gene is TRBV5-1, the J gene TRBJ2-7, with D maybe TRBD2 (5 bases). Trimming took off 5 bases at V and 0 bases at J, with 9 bases between the two ends. Germline V gene data show CDR1 as SGHRS and CDR2 as YFSETQ. The CDR3 is made up of 13 amino acids. The CDR3 protein is CASRMGDSYEQYF. CDR3 coding DNA: TGCGCCAGCAGGATGGGAGACTCCTACGAGCAGTACTTC.

This clonotype was detected only a few times. The rearrangement links TRBV11-2 to TRBJ2-1; TRBD2 matches 7 bases. This CDR3 region has 15 residues. V was pared by 1 base and J by 4 bases, with 4 bases of the junction left unmatched. CDR1 is SGHAT, CDR2 FQNNGV, per germline. The DNA for the CDR3 is TGTGCCAGCAGCTTAGCCCTAGCGGCTTACAATGAGCAGTTCTTC. It codes for CASSLALAAYNEQFF.

In this sample, this clonotype turned up a few times. The gene calls are TRBV4-2 and TRBJ2-5, with 8 positions matching TRBD1. Germline CDR1 is LGHNA and CDR2 is YNFKEQ. The ends lost 3 bases at V and 5 bases at J; junction bases unmatched: 8. The CDR3 consists of 15 residues. CDR3: CASSQRQGFLETQYF. DNA for the CDR3: TGTGCCAGCAGCCAGAGACAGGGGTTTTTGGAGACCCAGTACTTC.

This clonotype was observed many times. This rearrangement joins TRBV10-3 to TRBJ2-1; D is perhaps TRBD1 (6 bases). The CDR3 runs to 15 residues. The germline V gene encodes CDR1 ENHRY and CDR2 SYGVKD. Trimming removed 2 bases from V and 3 bases from J, with 11 bases in between. The CDR3 spells CAISEGRGSYNEQFF. The CDR3 DNA follows: TGTGCCATCAGTGAGGGCAGGGGTAGCTACAATGAGCAGTTCTTC.

The genes are TRBV12-3 or TRBV12-4 and TRBJ2-3, with TRBD2 identical over 13 bases. Trimming took 3 bases from V and 7 from J; bases not matched to a gene: 7. The CDR3 is made up of 16 amino acids. The DNA for the CDR3 is TGTGCCAGCAGTTTCAGACTAGCGGGGGGCGCTCATACGCAGTATTTT. Its protein product is CASSFRLAGGAHTQYF.

This clonotype was seen more than once but under ten times. The chain has TRBV20-1 and TRBJ2-1; unclear D gene. The CDR3 has 16 residues. The germline V gene has CDR1 DFQATT and CDR2 SNEGSKA (reference sequence). The V and J ends lost 7 bases and 0 bases respectively, with 19 bases between them. The CDR3 loop reads CSGTWVSSSSYNEQFF. For the CDR3, the DNA is TGCAGTGGTACGTGGGTCTCCTCAAGCTCCTACAATGAGCAGTTCTTC.

This clonotype was seen only a few times. The DNA of the CDR3 is TGTGCCAGCAGTAAAGGCTACTACGAGCAGTACTTC. Translation gives CASSKGYYEQYF. V usage is TRBV6-6 and J usage is TRBJ2-7, with D unresolved. V lost 5 bases to trimming and J lost 3 bases, with 8 bases between them. CDR1 MNHNY and CDR2 SVGAGI come from the germline V gene (reference sequence). This CDR3 is 12 amino acids long.

The rearrangement joins TRBV5-1 to TRBJ2-7; D remains unclear. Germline-derived CDR1 and CDR2 are SGHRS and YFSETQ. Trimming stripped 3 bases from V and 1 base from J, with 11 bases between. The CDR3 runs 14 residues. The CDR3 loop is CASSSTYVSYEQYF. The CDR3 region has the DNA TGCGCCAGCAGCTCGACTTATGTTTCCTACGAGCAGTACTTC.

Only a few counts were recorded for this clonotype. The rearrangement uses TRBV27 and TRBJ1-5, with a tentative D call TRBD1 (5 bases). The CDR3 length is 14 residues. V gave up 4 bases and J gave up 4 bases, with 11 bases separating them. Germline-derived CDR1 and CDR2 are MNHEY and SMNVEV (reference sequence). CDR3 coding DNA: TGTGCCAGCAGTTGGGAGGGGCGTAATCAGCCCCAGCATTTT. Translating it yields CASSWEGRNQPQHF.

V is TRBV4-3 and J is TRBJ2-7, with D perhaps matching TRBD1 or TRBD2 (5 bases each). CDR1 and CDR2 (germline): LGHNA, YSLEER. This CDR3 spans 14 amino acids. Trimming stripped 4 bases from V and 3 bases from J, with 13 bases between. Here the CDR3 DNA reads TGCGCCAGCAGCCCGAGGGCAGGGAACTACGAGCAGTACTTC. This sequence encodes CASSPRAGNYEQYF.

Here the CDR3 reads CASSPPWLEETQYF. The DNA of the CDR3 is TGTGCCAGCAGCCCCCCTTGGTTGGAAGAGACCCAGTACTTC. This chain uses TRBV6-2 or TRBV6-3 with TRBJ2-5; no clear D. CDR1 and CDR2 from the germline V gene are MNHEY and SVGEGT. The CDR3 contains 14 residues. V gave up 6 bases and J gave up 3 bases, with 14 bases separating them.